This TCR beta chain was found in a study of blood T cell repertoires in COVID-19. Study-wide context: Acute and convalescent COVID-19 specimens originated in the United States, Italy and Spain.

In Cohort 3, a recovered donor had either two negative PCRs, clearance, or symptom resolution. The data were produced by immunoSEQ multiplex PCR, yet TCRdb's version contains in-frame clones alone and is incomplete. The repertoire holds about 200,000 clones, with around 81% as singletons. CDR3 length: 16 residues. Trimming took off 3 bases at V and 1 base at J, with 18 bases between the two ends. Germline CDR1 reads DFQATT; CDR2 reads SNEGSKA (reference sequence). The TCR originated in a middle-aged man who had recovered from COVID-19. This chain uses TRBV20-1 with TRBJ1-2; tentative D call: TRBD1 (5 bases). Sequencing input: PBMCs or T cells enriched from blood (not recorded which). DNA of the CDR3: TGCAGTGCTAGTAGTGGGGCGGGGCTAATTAACTATGGCTACACCTTC. It yields the protein CSASSGAGLINYGYTF.